The entry below describes one T cell receptor (beta chain). The clone's antigen remains unknown. Per-base qualities were not stored, and no clone one base away is much larger. TCR CDR3 regions were amplified from genomic DNA by multiplex PCR using the deep immunoSEQ assay. Extracted genomic DNA from each cell subset was distributed evenly across all wells of several immunoSEQ 96-well plates, and each plate was treated as a replicate. For sorted subsets, around 200 ng genomic DNA, equal to tens of thousands of T cell genomes, was loaded into each replicate PCR. The purified libraries were quantified using a Qubit 3.0 fluorometer, sized with a Bioanalyzer 2100, and then quantified again using the KAPA Library Quantification kit. Each immunoSEQ 96-well plate was sequenced on its own single-read 150-cycle Illumina NextSeq 550 flow cell. On the study's bioinformatics: Because the immunoSEQ output held only junctional sequences and lacked quality scores, the filtering could not match the filtering applied to full-length reads. To assign V/J genes and CDR3, sequences were annotated against IMGT germline references using PyIR, a Python wrapper for IgBLAST v1.9. Any read was removed if the V/J assignment was weak (E-value above 1e-6), the CDR3 was missing, or the read contained stop codons, out-of-frame junctions, or ambiguous translated residues. A V3J clonotype was defined by an identical inferred V gene, J gene, and CDR3 amino acid sequence. To compute the percentage overlap between repertoires, the number of shared unique clonotypes was divided by the size of the smaller repertoire. RTK rarefaction, the Chao1 estimator, and Recon v2.1 estimates of unobserved clonotypes were used to assess repertoire richness. Generation probabilities were computed with OLGA for all TCRbeta clonotypes obtained by the gDNA method from a few donors. Drawn from immuneACCESS, this table holds only the in-frame rearrangements with V and J called that TCRdb kept. Clones are partly lost; checked studies trace under half to an unresolved V gene and leave the rest unexplained. The DNA gave D and trimming, while V, J and clone size come from that table. Here the sample has hundreds of thousands of clones; more than 70% occur a single time. The top ten constitute 1.5% to 2% of the sample.

The sample originates from a study of shared clonotypes between healthy human individuals (dated by TCRdb to between 2020 and 2021). About the investigation overall: A couple of women and three men aged 18 to 49 years were included in the cohort. For each donor, three plates each were used for CD4 naive and CD4 memory, two plates were used for CD8 naive, and one plate was used for CD8 memory. The study deeply sequenced blood TCR repertoires of about 5 healthy adults to estimate repertoire size and the extent of clonotype sharing between individuals. Libraries were prepared and TCR repertoires were sequenced by different laboratories using diverse techniques, in order to increase sequencing depth and limit assay-specific biases. Each donor's leukapheresis produced roughly between roughly 0.85 and 9 billion PBMCs. The full study reports these points: Naive subsets generally had larger estimated clonotype richness than memory subsets. Only blood was sampled, and tissue TCR repertoires likely differ from those in blood. Clonotypes shared by all four sorted-subset donors showed higher generation probabilities than non-shared clonotypes. Based on pairwise subsampling, the degree of clonotype sharing among donors was expected to be affected by sequencing depth. Roughly 5% of naive CD4, around 3.6% of naive CD8, roughly 2.4% of memory CD4, and less than 0.45% of memory CD8 clonotypes were shared across a few donors. The genetic and exposure-history diversity represented was limited by the small number of donors. Incomplete sequencing was indicated by rarefaction of sorted-subset datasets, despite the large sequencing depth.

The donors were healthy, HIV-negative adults with no recently reported acute infections or vaccinations. All donors were Caucasian adults living in Nashville, Tennessee, USA. Magnetic negative selection was used to enrich CD4+ T cells, after which naive cells were positively selected on CD45RA and the negative fraction became the memory subset. Blood was obtained by leukapheresis, after which PBMCs were separated by Ficoll-Histopaque density gradient centrifugation and cryopreserved in liquid nitrogen vapor phase. Purity and quantity of every magnetically sorted T cell population were checked by analytical flow cytometry. From each sorted fraction, genomic DNA was isolated and quantified by UV absorbance on a Nanodrop 2000c. V loses 7 bases of germline sequence and J loses 5 bases, and the interval between the two ends is 17 bases. The CDR3 contains 14 residues, cysteine and phenylalanine counted. Of the read, only the CDR3 DNA is kept; its 42 bases are in frame from base 1. For CDR1 and CDR2, the germline V gene (reference sequence) lists MNHNY and SVGAGI.

Sequencing was carried out using memory CD4+ T cells sorted from blood. In light of the paper, this sample's cell subset or site label describes: CD45RA-negative fraction. This TCR was recovered from a woman in her thirties in good health. The sequence links TRBV6-6 to TRBJ1-1; possibly the D gene is TRBD1, per 5 matching bases. The CDR3 region: CASNPGGGRTEAFF. The bases are TGTGCCAGCAACCCAGGTGGGGGGAGGACTGAAGCTTTCTTT.